The sequence of this T cell receptor (beta chain) was determined in a study of blood T cell repertoires in COVID-19. Study-wide context: Sources were T cells, B-cell-depleted T cells, or PBMCs; the material itself was cDNA or gDNA.

A single count supports this clone. The CDR3 runs to 18 residues. V was trimmed by 0 bases and J by 3 bases, leaving 20 bases between them. Germline CDR1 is SGHNT and CDR2 is YENEEA. Assay: immunoSEQ multiplex PCR; the TCRdb copy retains only in-frame clones and omits some. The sample yields approximately 120,000 clones, 90% seen once. This clonotype originated in a human donor in a cohort sampled during active COVID-19. Input material: peripheral blood. The V and J genes are TRBV11-3 and TRBJ1-2; tentatively, D is TRBD1 (5 bases). CDR3 nucleotide sequence: TGTGCCAGCAGCTTAGATCAGCTGGGCGGGGGTGGCGACTATGGCTACACCTTC. Translation: CASSLDQLGGGGDYGYTF.